The following is a T cell receptor (beta chain) sequence with its context. The data were obtained in a study of blood T cell repertoires in COVID-19. Background on the study: COVID-19 samples, acute and convalescent, were from the United States, Italy and Spain. Sources were T cells, B-cell-depleted T cells, or PBMCs; the material itself was cDNA or gDNA.

Under the authors' procedure: Reference gene primer amplification gave nucleated cell count estimates. Produced via immunoSEQ multiplex PCR; TCRdb's table is partial and in-frame only. Clone size and V and J calls were adopted from that table, with D and trimming inferred from the DNA. This sample has about 150,000 clones; under 95% occur once, and the top ten carry 0.45% to 0.65%. Germline V gene lookup returns CDR1 LNHDA and CDR2 SQIVND (reference sequence). This CDR3 is built from 13 residues. The V gene lost 7 bases and the J gene lost 7 bases, with 11 bases spanning the gap. The sample comprised peripheral blood. This chain connects TRBV19 to TRBJ1-6, with D possibly matching TRBD1 (5 bases). This receptor was identified in a man aged 50 or older with acute or convalescent COVID-19. In DNA, the CDR3 is TGTGCCAGTACAAGGGGAAACAATTCACCCCTCCACTTT. This sequence encodes CASTRGNNSPLHF.